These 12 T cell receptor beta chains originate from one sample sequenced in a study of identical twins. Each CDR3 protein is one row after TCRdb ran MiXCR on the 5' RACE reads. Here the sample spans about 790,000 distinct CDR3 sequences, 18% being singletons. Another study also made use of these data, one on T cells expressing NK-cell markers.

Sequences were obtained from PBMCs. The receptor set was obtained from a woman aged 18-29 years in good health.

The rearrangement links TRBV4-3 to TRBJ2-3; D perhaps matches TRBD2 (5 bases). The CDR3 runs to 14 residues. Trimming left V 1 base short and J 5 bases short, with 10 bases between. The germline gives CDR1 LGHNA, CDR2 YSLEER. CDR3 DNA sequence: TGCGCCAGCAGCCAAGGTCGCGGAGGAGATACGCAGTATTTT. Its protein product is CASSQGRGGDTQYF.

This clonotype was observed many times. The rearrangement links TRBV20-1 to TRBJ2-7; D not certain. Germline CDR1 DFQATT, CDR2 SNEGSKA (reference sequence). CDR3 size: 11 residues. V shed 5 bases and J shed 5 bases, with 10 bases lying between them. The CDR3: CSALLSHEQYF. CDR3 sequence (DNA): TGCAGTGCTCTGCTCAGCCACGAGCAGTACTTC.

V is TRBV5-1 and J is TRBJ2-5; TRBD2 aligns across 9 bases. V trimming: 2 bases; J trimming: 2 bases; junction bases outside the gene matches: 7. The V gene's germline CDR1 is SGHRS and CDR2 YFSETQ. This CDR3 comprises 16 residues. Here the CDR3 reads CASSFRSGGPQETQYF. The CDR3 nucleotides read TGCGCCAGCAGCTTTCGGAGCGGGGGGCCTCAAGAGACCCAGTACTTC.

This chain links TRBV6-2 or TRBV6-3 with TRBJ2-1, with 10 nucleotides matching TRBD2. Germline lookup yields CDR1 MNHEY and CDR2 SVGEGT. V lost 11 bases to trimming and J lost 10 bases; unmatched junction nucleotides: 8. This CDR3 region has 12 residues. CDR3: CAGSEREGEQFF. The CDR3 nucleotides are TGTGCCGGATCTGAGCGGGAGGGGGAGCAGTTCTTC.

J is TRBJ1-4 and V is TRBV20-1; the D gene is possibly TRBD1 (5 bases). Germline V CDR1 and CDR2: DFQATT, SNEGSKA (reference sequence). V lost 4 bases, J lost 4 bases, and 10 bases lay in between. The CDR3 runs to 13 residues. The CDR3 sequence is CSAKTAVNEKLFF. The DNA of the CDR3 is TGCAGTGCTAAGACAGCAGTTAATGAAAAACTGTTTTTT.

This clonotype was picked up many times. The DNA of the CDR3 is TGTGCCAGCAGCTTCGGGGCGGGGAACACTGAAGCTTTCTTT. Translating it yields CASSFGAGNTEAFF. The chain uses TRBV7-2 and TRBJ1-1; a possible D gene is TRBD1 (5 bases). Per germline, CDR1 SGHTA and CDR2 FQGNSA. The CDR3 runs 14 residues. The germline V and J ends were trimmed by 3 bases and 1 base, with 9 bases remaining between them.

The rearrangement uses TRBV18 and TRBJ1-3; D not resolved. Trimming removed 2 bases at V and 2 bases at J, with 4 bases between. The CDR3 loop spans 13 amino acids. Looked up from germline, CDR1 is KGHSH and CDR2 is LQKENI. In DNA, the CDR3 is TGTGCCAGCTCACCAGGGCCTGGAAACACCATATATTTT. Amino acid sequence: CASSPGPGNTIYF.

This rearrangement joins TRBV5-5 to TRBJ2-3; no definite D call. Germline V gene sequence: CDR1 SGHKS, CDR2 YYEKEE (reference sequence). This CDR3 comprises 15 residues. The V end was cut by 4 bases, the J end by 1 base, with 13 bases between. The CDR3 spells CASSPYRARTDTQYF. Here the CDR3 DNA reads TGTGCCAGCAGCCCCTACCGGGCCCGCACAGATACGCAGTATTTT. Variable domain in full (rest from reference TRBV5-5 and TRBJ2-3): DAGVTQSPTHLIKTRGQQVTLRCSPISGHKSVSWYQQVLGQGPQFIFQYYEKEERGRGNFPDRFSARQFPNYSSELNVNALLLGDSALYLCASSPYRARTDTQYFGPGTRLTVL.

Here the CDR3 reads CASSYGPADTQYF. CDR3 in DNA: TGTGCCAGCAGTTACGGGCCGGCAGATACGCAGTATTTT. The rearrangement uses TRBV6-5 and TRBJ2-3; D remains ambiguous. Germline CDR1 reads MNHEY; CDR2 reads SVGAGI. CDR3 length: 13 amino acids. V was trimmed by 2 bases and J by 4 bases, leaving 7 bases between them.

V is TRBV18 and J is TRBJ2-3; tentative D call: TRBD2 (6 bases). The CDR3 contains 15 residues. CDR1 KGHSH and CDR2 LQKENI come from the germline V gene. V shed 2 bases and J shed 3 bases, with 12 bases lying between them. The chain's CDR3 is CASSPKGLPTDTQYF. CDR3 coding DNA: TGTGCCAGCTCACCAAAGGGACTCCCTACAGATACGCAGTATTTT.

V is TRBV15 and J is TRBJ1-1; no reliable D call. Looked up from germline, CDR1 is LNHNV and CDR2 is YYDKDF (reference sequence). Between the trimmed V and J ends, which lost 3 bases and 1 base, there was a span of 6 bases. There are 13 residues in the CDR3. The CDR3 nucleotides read TGTGCCACCAGCAGTAGGCAGAACACTGAAGCTTTCTTT. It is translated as CATSSRQNTEAFF.

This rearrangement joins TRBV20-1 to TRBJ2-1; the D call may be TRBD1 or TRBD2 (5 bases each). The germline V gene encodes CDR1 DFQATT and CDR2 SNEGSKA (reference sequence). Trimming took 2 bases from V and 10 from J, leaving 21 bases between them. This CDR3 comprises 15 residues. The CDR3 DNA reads TGCAGTGCTAGAACGGGACGCCCGGGATTCTACGAGCAGTTCTTC. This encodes CSARTGRPGFYEQFF.